One and the same sample provided the 30 T cell receptor beta chains below, sequenced in a study of cytomegalovirus exposure and HLA in healthy donors. Primers included in the PCR were 60 Vbeta and 13 Jbeta primers. Assay used: immunoSEQ multiplex PCR; TCRdb lists only in-frame clones, some missing. The data show about 160,000 clones, around 88% seen once. Sequencing was carried out using PBMCs. These receptors all come from a woman in her twenties or thirties in good health and CMV-seronegative.

The chain is built from TRBV30 and TRBJ1-1, with 10 positions matching TRBD1. CDR3 length equals 13 residues. CDR1 GTSNPN and CDR2 SVGIG come from the germline V gene (reference sequence). J gave up 1 base and V 8 bases, and 4 bases lay outside the gene matches. The CDR3 region is CALRTGGNTEAFF. CDR3 bases: TGTGCCCTCCGGACAGGGGGGAACACTGAAGCTTTCTTT.

The CDR3 sequence: CASSQKPGQGWGYTF. The CDR3 bases are TGTGCCAGCAGCCAAAAACCGGGACAGGGTTGGGGCTACACCTTC. This chain links TRBV6-5 with TRBJ1-2; the match to TRBD1 covers 9 bases. V shed 6 bases, J shed 8 bases, and the junction held 13 bases outside the gene matches. Per germline, CDR1 MNHEY and CDR2 SVGAGI. The CDR3 covers 15 residues.

CDR3 sequence (DNA): TGTGCTTTCCCTAAGGGGGGGGGTGGCTACACCTTC. This encodes CAFPKGGGGYTF. V gene TRBV30 combines with J gene TRBJ1-2, with D perhaps TRBD1 (6 bases). The germline gives CDR1 GTSNPN, CDR2 SVGIG (reference sequence). The CDR3 is 12 amino acids.

With regard to this clone: The sample has other DNA sequences that encode this CDR3 too. The rearrangement uses TRBV5-1 and TRBJ2-7; tentatively, D is TRBD2 (6 bases). Trimming left V 4 bases short and J 9 bases short, with 20 bases between. CDR3 size: 14 residues. In germline, CDR1 is SGHRS, CDR2 YFSETQ. This CDR3 is CASSLGTQEPSQYF. CDR3 bases: TGCGCCAGCAGCCTTGGGACTCAGGAGCCCTCGCAGTACTTC.

The chain uses TRBV11-1 and TRBJ2-3; 7 positions match TRBD2. Germline-derived CDR1 and CDR2 are SGHAT and FQDESV (reference sequence). The CDR3 is made up of 12 amino acids. After removal of 5 bases from V and 6 bases from J, the junction contained 2 bases not matched to a gene. The CDR3 reads CASSRAGDTQYF. The CDR3 nucleotides read TGTGCCAGCAGCCGAGCGGGGGATACGCAGTATTTT.

CDR3 amino acids: CASSVGTSGIGSYNEQFF. In nucleotides, the CDR3 is TGTGCCAGCAGCGTCGGGACTAGCGGGATTGGTTCCTACAATGAGCAGTTCTTC. V gene TRBV9 combines with J gene TRBJ2-1; 13 positions agree with TRBD2. CDR1 and CDR2 from the germline V gene are SGDLS and YYNGEE. There are 18 residues in the CDR3. The V segment lost 2 bases and the J segment 1 base; nucleotides outside the gene matches: 6. The full variable domain, its missing parts supplied by reference TRBV9 and TRBJ2-1, is DSGVTQTPKHLITATGQRVTLRCSPRSGDLSVYWYQQSLDQGLQFLIQYYNGEERAKGNILERFSAQQFPDLHSELNLSSLELGDSALYFCASSVGTSGIGSYNEQFFGPGTRLTVL.

J is TRBJ1-3 and V is TRBV28, with TRBD1 matching over 8 bases. The CDR3 extends over 14 amino acids. The germline V gene has CDR1 MDHEN and CDR2 SYDVKM. V shed 3 bases, J shed 4 bases, and the junction held 2 bases outside the gene matches. For the CDR3, the DNA is TGTGCCAGCAGTTTGCAGGGGGCCGGAAACACCATATATTTT. The encoded protein is CASSLQGAGNTIYF. The full variable domain, with the rest looked up from reference TRBV28 and TRBJ1-3, is DVKVTQSSRYLVKRTGEKVFLECVQDMDHENMFWYRQDPGLGLRLIYFSYDVKMKEKGDIPEGYSVSREKKERFSLILESASTNQTSMYLCASSLQGAGNTIYFGEGSWLTVV.

The genes are TRBV9 and TRBJ2-5; 10 bases are a match to TRBD1. Germline V gene data show CDR1 as SGDLS and CDR2 as YYNGEE. This CDR3 has 14 residues. V was pared by 4 bases and J by 3 bases, with 3 bases of the junction left unmatched. CDR3 sequence (DNA): TGTGCCAGCAGCCGGGACAGGGGAGAAGAGACCCAGTACTTC. Residues: CASSRDRGEETQYF.

This clone was recorded only once. V and J are TRBV7-2 and TRBJ2-3; 8 bases are shared with TRBD2. CDR3 length: 15 amino acids. The trim removed 5 bases at V and 0 bases at J, leaving 4 bases unmatched. Germline values: CDR1 SGHTA, CDR2 FQGNSA. CDR3 residues: CASSRLARSTDTQYF. The DNA of the CDR3 is TGTGCCAGCAGCCGACTAGCGCGAAGCACAGATACGCAGTATTTT.

The rearrangement uses TRBV5-4 and TRBJ2-5; TRBD2 matches 15 bases. Germline V lookup: CDR1 SGHNT, CDR2 YYREEE (reference sequence). The V segment lost 4 bases and the J segment 5 bases; nucleotides outside the gene matches: 3. The CDR3 has 15 residues. The CDR3 region has the DNA TGTGCCAGCAGCCTCGGACTAGCGGGGGGGGAGACCCAGTACTTC. Translation: CASSLGLAGGETQYF.

This sequence joins TRBV7-8 and TRBJ2-7; D is possibly TRBD2 (5 bases). The V gene's germline CDR1 is SGHVS and CDR2 FQNEAQ. This CDR3 contains 12 residues. The V gene lost 4 bases and the J gene lost 6 bases, with 10 bases spanning the gap. Here the CDR3 reads CASSSGGLEQYF. CDR3 nucleotide sequence: TGTGCCAGCAGCTCAGGTGGACTCGAGCAGTACTTC.

This chain uses TRBV6-6 with TRBJ2-2; the match to TRBD1 covers 7 bases. Germline CDR1 MNHNY, CDR2 SVGAGI (reference sequence). CDR3 length: 13 residues. The V and J ends lost 6 bases and 6 bases, in that order; junction bases with no gene match: 4. DNA for the CDR3: TGTGCCAGCAGCCCTGGACAGGCCGGGGAGCTGTTTTTT. Its protein is CASSPGQAGELFF.

The gene calls are TRBV15 and TRBJ1-2, with a possible D match to TRBD1 (6 bases). The germline V gene has CDR1 LNHNV and CDR2 YYDKDF (reference sequence). The CDR3 spans 15 residues. V was clipped by 8 bases and J by 0 bases, with 16 bases between them. CDR3 amino acids: CATALENRANYGYTF. In nucleotides, the CDR3 is TGTGCCACCGCGCTGGAAAACAGGGCTAACTATGGCTACACCTTC.

The J gene is TRBJ2-2, the V gene TRBV27; D might be TRBD2 (6 bases). Trimming took off 6 bases at V and 8 bases at J, with 22 bases between the two ends. This CDR3 has 16 residues. From germline, CDR1 is MNHEY and CDR2 SMNVEV (reference sequence). The CDR3 DNA sequence: TGTGCCAGCAGCCCCCTCTCTAGCGCTCGAGGGGGGGAGCTGTTTTTT. Its protein is CASSPLSSARGGELFF.

The rearrangement uses TRBV5-1 and TRBJ1-2; D might be TRBD1 (5 bases). Germline V gives CDR1 SGHRS, CDR2 YFSETQ. The V gene lost 0 bases and the J gene lost 6 bases, with 15 bases spanning the gap. The CDR3 covers 15 residues. CDR3 nucleotide sequence: TGCGCCAGCAGCTTGGCCCCGGGGGTTGTCGATGGCTACACCTTC. It encodes CASSLAPGVVDGYTF.

The gene calls are TRBV21-1 and TRBJ2-5; the listed D gene, TRBD2, was not tested against the DNA. TRBV21-1 is flagged as a pseudogene. CDR3 size: 16 residues. The CDR3 coding sequence is TGTGCCAGCAGCACCGGGGGTAGGGGAGAGAAAGAGACCCAGTACTTC. Translation gives CASSTGGRGEKETQYF.

The chain is built from TRBV9 and TRBJ2-7; TRBD2 might be the D (5 bases). The germline V gene has CDR1 SGDLS and CDR2 YYNGEE. Trimming stripped 0 bases from V and 4 bases from J, with 14 bases between. This CDR3 region has 15 residues. The CDR3 reads CASSVGVGGRYEQYF. In nucleotides, the CDR3 is TGTGCCAGCAGCGTAGGTGTTGGCGGGCGGTACGAGCAGTACTTC.

J is TRBJ2-1 and V is TRBV27, with no clear D. Trimming cost V 4 bases and J 15 bases, with 13 bases left between them. Germline V gene sequence: CDR1 MNHEY, CDR2 SMNVEV (reference sequence). The CDR3 is 11 amino acids. CDR3: CASSSSFRRFF. As DNA, the CDR3 is TGTGCCAGCAGTTCCTCTTTCCGTCGGTTCTTC.

V is TRBV10-3 and J is TRBJ2-1; D is possibly TRBD2 (6 bases). Germline CDR1 is ENHRY and CDR2 is SYGVKD. Deletions cut 2 bases from V and 2 bases from J, with 7 bases between. This CDR3 contains 14 residues. The CDR3: CAISEASAYNEQFF. CDR3 nucleotide sequence: TGTGCCATCAGTGAGGCTAGCGCCTACAATGAGCAGTTCTTC.

The chain combines TRBV13 with TRBJ1-4; TRBD1 is a possible D gene (6 bases). The germline V and J ends were trimmed by 5 bases and 0 bases, with 10 bases remaining between them. CDR3 length equals 15 residues. Germline assignment: CDR1 PRHDT and CDR2 FYEKMQ (reference sequence). CDR3 residues: CASSHYRATNEKLFF. DNA of the CDR3: TGTGCCAGCAGCCACTACAGGGCAACTAATGAAAAACTGTTTTTT.

The rearrangement links TRBV11-3 to TRBJ2-4; 7 bases map to TRBD1. V lost 4 bases to trimming and J lost 5 bases; unmatched junction nucleotides: 5. The CDR3 runs to 14 residues. CDR1 and CDR2 (germline): SGHNT, YENEEA. CDR3 sequence: CASSCGQVENIQYF. The CDR3 nucleotides are TGTGCCAGCAGCTGTGGACAGGTCGAAAACATTCAGTACTTC.

The sample holds one count of this clone. V is TRBV18 and J is TRBJ1-5; D uncertain. The V gene lost 0 bases and the J gene lost 0 bases, with 9 bases spanning the gap. Germline CDR1 and CDR2: KGHSH and LQKENI. The CDR3 length is 16 residues. The CDR3 DNA sequence: TGTGCCAGCTCACCACCGGGGAGTAATAGCAATCAGCCCCAGCATTTT. This gives the protein CASSPPGSNSNQPQHF.

Here the CDR3 reads CASSMLLGQGTQETQYF. The CDR3 region has the DNA TGTGCCAGTAGTATGCTCTTGGGACAGGGTACCCAAGAGACCCAGTACTTC. The chain links TRBV19 to TRBJ2-5; 9 nucleotides match TRBD1. The CDR3 covers 17 residues. Germline lookup yields CDR1 LNHDA and CDR2 SQIVND (reference sequence). V lost 3 bases, J lost 1 base, and 9 bases stayed unmatched.

The chain carries TRBV15 and TRBJ1-6; D may be TRBD1 (5 bases). V was clipped by 5 bases and J by 14 bases, with 25 bases between them. The germline CDR1 and CDR2 sequences are LNHNV and YYDKDF (reference sequence). The CDR3 sequence is 16 residues long. For the CDR3, the DNA is TGTGCCACCAGCGGATTTATGGACACCCGGGTGGTGGCCCTCCACTTT. Residues: CATSGFMDTRVVALHF.

The chain employs TRBV2 and TRBJ2-7, with a tentative D call TRBD1 (6 bases). Trimming shortened V by 2 bases and J by 5 bases, and 10 bases separated the two germline ends. From germline, CDR1 is SNHLY and CDR2 FYNNEI. CDR3 length: 13 amino acids. The CDR3 loop is CASSEYREDEQYF. In nucleotides, the CDR3 is TGTGCCAGCAGTGAATACAGGGAAGACGAGCAGTACTTC.

The chain recombines TRBV21-1 with TRBJ1-1. TRBV21-1 has pseudogene status. The CDR3 extends over 14 amino acids. CDR3 region: CASSKLDFESEAFF. The CDR3 coding sequence is TGTGCCAGCAGCAAATTGGACTTCGAGTCTGAAGCTTTCTTT.

The gene calls are TRBV7-8 and TRBJ1-2, with 10 bases aligning to TRBD1. The CDR3 covers 16 residues. The junction had 11 bases not matched to a gene; V was cut back by 5 bases and J by 5 bases. From germline, CDR1 is SGHVS and CDR2 FQNEAQ. CDR3 DNA sequence: TGTGCCAGCAGCGCTGGGACAGGGGAGGGCCTTTATGGCTACACCTTC. It encodes CASSAGTGEGLYGYTF. Full variable domain (remainder filled in from reference TRBV7-8 and TRBJ1-2): GAGVSQSPRYKVAKRGQDVALRCDPISGHVSLFWYQQALGQGPEFLTYFQNEAQLDKSGLPSDRFFAERPEGSVSTLKIQRTQQEDSAVYLCASSAGTGEGLYGYTFGSGTRLTVV.

This clone was picked up a small number of times. The V call is TRBV6-6, the J call TRBJ1-1; tentatively, D is TRBD1 (6 bases). Per the germline V gene, CDR1 is MNHNY and CDR2 is SVGAGI (reference sequence). V lost 6 bases to trimming and J lost 1 base, with 9 bases between them. The CDR3 runs 13 residues. The DNA for the CDR3 is TGTGCCAGCAGGAAGACAGGGAACACTGAAGCTTTCTTT. Translated: CASRKTGNTEAFF.

The rearrangement joins TRBV28 to TRBJ1-5; possible D gene TRBD1, 6 bases. The CDR3 is made up of 15 amino acids. The V gene lost 5 bases and the J gene lost 2 bases, with 13 bases spanning the gap. Germline values: CDR1 MDHEN, CDR2 SYDVKM. The CDR3 protein is CASSLQGLGNQPQHF. The CDR3 bases are TGTGCCAGCAGTCTACAGGGTCTGGGCAATCAGCCCCAGCATTTT.

V and J are TRBV19 and TRBJ1-1; 11 positions agree with TRBD1. The ends lost 8 bases at V and 4 bases at J; junction bases unmatched: 3. The CDR3 totals 13 residues. The germline V gene has CDR1 LNHDA and CDR2 SQIVND (reference sequence). CDR3 sequence (DNA): TGTGCCAGTTGGGACAGGGGGGGCACTGAAGCTTTCTTT. Translating gives CASWDRGGTEAFF.